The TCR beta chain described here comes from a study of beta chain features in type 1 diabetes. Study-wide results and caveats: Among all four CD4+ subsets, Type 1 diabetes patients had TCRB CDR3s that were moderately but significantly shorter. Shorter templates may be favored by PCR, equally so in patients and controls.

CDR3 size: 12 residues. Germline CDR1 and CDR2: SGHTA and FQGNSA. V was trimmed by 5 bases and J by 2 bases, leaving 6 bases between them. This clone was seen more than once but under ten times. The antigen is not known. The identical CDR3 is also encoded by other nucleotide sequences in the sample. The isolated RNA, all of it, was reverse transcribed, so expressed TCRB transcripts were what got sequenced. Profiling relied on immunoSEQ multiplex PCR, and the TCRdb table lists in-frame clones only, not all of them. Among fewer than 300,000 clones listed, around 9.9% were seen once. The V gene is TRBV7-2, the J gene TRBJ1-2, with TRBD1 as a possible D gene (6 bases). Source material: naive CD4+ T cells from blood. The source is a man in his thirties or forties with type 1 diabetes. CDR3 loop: CASSQGNYGYTF. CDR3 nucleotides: TGTGCCAGCAGCCAGGGGAACTATGGCTACACCTTC.